The clone carrying this TCR beta chain has a count of ten or more. The antigen is not known. The sample comes from a study of glioma-infiltrating T cells. V lost 5 bases, J lost 2 bases, and 11 bases lay in between. CDR1 and CDR2 from the germline V gene are SGHTA and FQGNSA. The CDR3 runs to 14 residues. Study conclusions and caveats: Very few CDR3 sequences were shared between tissue and blood. Non-neoplastic patients had below-expected tissue-blood divergence, while all gliomas exceeded expectation.

The iRepertoire nested amplicon-rescue multiplex PCR amplified TCR alpha and beta CDR3s from RNA. For one-step reverse transcription and amplification, 100-400 ng of tissue mRNA or PBMC total RNA was used. MiXCR, applied by TCRdb to the multiplex PCR reads, yields one record per CDR3 protein. The repertoire consists of around 180,000 distinct CDR3 sequences, with around 42% occurring once and the leading ten covering roughly 5.4%. The origin of this receptor is a human donor with low-grade glioma or glioblastoma, undergoing nonglioma brain surgery, or in good health (not recorded which). The sequenced sample consisted of glioma tissue, nonneoplastic brain tissue, or PBMCs (not recorded which). The rearrangement uses TRBV7-2 and TRBJ2-3, with D possibly matching TRBD1 (6 bases). The CDR3, as DNA: TGTGCCAGCAGCCCTCGGGGACACACAGATACGCAGTATTTT. As protein: CASSPRGHTDTQYF.